The clone carrying this TCR beta chain was detected only once. The sample originates from a study of CD8 T cells in Susac syndrome. RNA in amounts of roughly 0.5 to 1 ug was reverse transcribed with random hexamers. An immunoSEQ multiplex PCR amplified TCR beta CDR3 over 54 Vbeta and 13 Jbeta. MiXCR, run by TCRdb on the immunoSEQ multiplex PCR reads, gives a single entry per CDR3 protein. The table has roughly 180,000 distinct CDR3 sequences, 90% to 95% seen once; the top ten hold over 0.08%. This CDR3 region has 12 residues. The germline CDR1 and CDR2 sequences are SGDLS and YYNGEE. Trimming removed 0 bases at V and 7 bases at J, with 4 bases between. Sequencing of TCR beta drew on CD8+ and CD4+ T cells from blood. TEMRA cells were FACS-enriched, with CD8+ and CD4+ T cells isolated negatively.

Sequenced sample: CD4+ T cells from PBMCs. The origin of this receptor is a human donor with multiple sclerosis. The chain uses TRBV9 and TRBJ2-2, with D hard to call. CDR3 nucleotides: TGTGCCAGCAGCGTAGTGGGCGGGGAGCTGTTTTTT. Its protein is CASSVVGGELFF.